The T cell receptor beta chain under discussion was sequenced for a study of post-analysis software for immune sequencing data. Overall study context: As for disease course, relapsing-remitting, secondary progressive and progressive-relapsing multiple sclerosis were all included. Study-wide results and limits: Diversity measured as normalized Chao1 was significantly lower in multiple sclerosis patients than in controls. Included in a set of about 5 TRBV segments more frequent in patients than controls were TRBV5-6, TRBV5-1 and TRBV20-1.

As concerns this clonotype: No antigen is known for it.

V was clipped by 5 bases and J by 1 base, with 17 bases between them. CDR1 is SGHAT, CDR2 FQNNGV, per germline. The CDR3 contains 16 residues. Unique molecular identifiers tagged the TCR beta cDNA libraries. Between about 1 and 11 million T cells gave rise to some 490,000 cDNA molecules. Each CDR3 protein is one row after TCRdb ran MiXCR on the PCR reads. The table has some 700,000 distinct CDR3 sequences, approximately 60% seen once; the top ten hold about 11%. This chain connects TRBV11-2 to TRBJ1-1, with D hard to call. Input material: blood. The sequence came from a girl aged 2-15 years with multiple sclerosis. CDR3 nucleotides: TGTGCCAGCAGCCCCCCGTTTTCGGTAGGGAACACTGAAGCTTTCTTT. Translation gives CASSPPFSVGNTEAFF.